The present entry profiles one T cell receptor (beta chain) with its context. Its target is unknown. This entry is derived from a study of memory CD4+ T cells and cytomegalovirus serostatus. About the study: Healthy Belgian adult donors included about nine CMV-positive and approximately 25 CMV-negative people.

The protocol was immunoSEQ multiplex PCR, while the TCRdb copy is restricted to in-frame clones and leaves out a portion. Of about 41,000 clones detected, 70% to 80% appear once; the ten largest clones hold 5% to 7%. General observations from the study: Suggested: most of the CMV-linked TCR signature lies in CD4+ memory cells.

Single viable CD3+CD4+CD8-CD45RO+ cells were sorted as the memory CD4+ T cells. The length of the CDR3 is 15 residues. Trimming pared 0 bases from V and 2 bases from J, leaving 11 bases between. Germline CDR1 SGHRS, CDR2 YFSETQ. This rearrangement joins TRBV5-1 to TRBJ1-2; weak D call: TRBD1 (6 bases). This sequence originates from an adult in good health and CMV-seronegative. Sequenced input: memory CD4+ T cells from blood. Here the CDR3 DNA reads TGCGCCAGCAGCTTGGGCAGGGGAGTGAACTATGGCTACACCTTC. Translating gives CASSLGRGVNYGYTF.